These 29 T cell receptor beta chains share one sample of origin, sequenced in a study of human T cells and chemical hapten exposure. TCRdb re-analysed the RACE reads in MiXCR, keeping a single row per CDR3 protein. Among 250,000 or so distinct CDR3 sequences, approximately 7.5% were seen once, and the ten largest hold more than 1%. This sample's time point: pre-sensitization, week 0. Sample treatment: therapeutic diphenylcyclopropenone sensitization with weekly scalp DPC. The material sequenced was whole blood, taken in connection with sensitization to the hapten diphenylcyclopropenone (DPC). The receptor source for this set is a man younger than 35 with alopecia areata. Some clones in this sample may be carry-over from other donors' samples.

V and J are TRBV7-3 and TRBJ1-4, with D uncertain. CDR1 is SGHTA and CDR2 is FQGTGA in the germline V gene. Trimming shortened V by 4 bases and J by 8 bases, and 11 bases separated the two germline ends. The CDR3 spans 13 residues. CDR3 region: CASSYGFGEKLFF. The CDR3 bases are TGTGCCAGCAGCTATGGGTTTGGCGAAAAACTGTTTTTT.

This clonotype was seen at least ten times. The chain uses TRBV5-1 and TRBJ1-2; D uncertain. This CDR3 is 17 amino acids long. V lost 4 bases and J lost 6, with 25 bases in between. CDR1 and CDR2 from the germline V gene are SGHRS and YFSETQ. DNA for the CDR3: TGCGCCAGCAGCACTGCCTTCACGAAGGAGGGAGTGAATGGCTACACCTTC. Its translation: CASSTAFTKEGVNGYTF.

The V call is TRBV19, the J call TRBJ2-3; 8 nucleotides agree with TRBD1. The CDR3 sequence is 14 residues long. Losses at the gene ends were 8 bases for V and 1 base for J; bases not matched to a gene: 5. Per germline, CDR1 LNHDA and CDR2 SQIVND (reference sequence). As DNA, the CDR3 is TGTGCCAGTGGACAGGGTCCGGGCACAGATACGCAGTATTTT. Residues: CASGQGPGTDTQYF.

This chain uses TRBV6-2 or TRBV6-3 with TRBJ1-2, with TRBD1 matching 8 bases. Germline loops: CDR1 MNHEY, CDR2 SVGEGT. CDR3 length equals 14 residues. The V segment lost 4 bases and the J segment 8 bases; nucleotides outside the gene matches: 9. This chain's CDR3 is CASSWGTGDRGYTF. The CDR3 DNA reads TGTGCCAGCAGTTGGGGGACAGGCGATCGCGGCTACACCTTC.

This clonotype was detected only a few times. The rearrangement links TRBV4-2 to TRBJ1-4, with D perhaps matching TRBD1 (5 bases). Trimming removed 4 bases from V and 0 bases from J, with 18 bases in between. The CDR3 extends over 18 amino acids. Germline-derived CDR1 and CDR2 are LGHNA and YNFKEQ. The CDR3 sequence: CASSPREGNLATNEKLFF. DNA of the CDR3: TGTGCCAGCAGCCCCAGGGAGGGTAACTTAGCAACTAATGAAAAACTGTTTTTT.

About this clonotype: This may come from a read error, since a much larger clone is one base off. The rearrangement links TRBV4-1 to TRBJ2-4; weak D call: TRBD2 (6 bases). CDR1 is MGHRA and CDR2 is YSYEKL in the germline V gene. The CDR3 length is 16 residues. CDR3 region: CASSQRGSLAENIQYF. The CDR3 DNA is TGCGCCAGCAGCCAAAGGGGATCACTAGCCGAAAACATTCAGTACTTC.

This clonotype was counted only a few times. The chain joins TRBV10-3 to TRBJ1-1, with D perhaps TRBD1 (6 bases). Trimming shortened V by 6 bases and J by 0 bases, and 11 bases separated the two germline ends. Germline V lookup: CDR1 ENHRY, CDR2 SYGVKD. The CDR3 is 14 amino acids. CDR3 residues: CAISVQGLNTEAFF. The CDR3 DNA is TGTGCCATCAGCGTACAGGGATTGAACACTGAAGCTTTCTTT.

This rearrangement joins TRBV29-1 to TRBJ1-2; D is unclear. Trimming took 4 bases from V and 4 from J, leaving 10 bases between them. Germline assignment: CDR1 SQVTM and CDR2 ANQGSEA. The CDR3 has 12 amino acids. CDR3 region: CSVVGVGYGYTF. The CDR3 region has the DNA TGCAGCGTTGTCGGGGTGGGCTATGGCTACACCTTC.

This clonotype was seen a few times. The chain is built from TRBV4-3 and TRBJ1-4, with 10 bases matching TRBD1. The V gene end was trimmed by 2 bases and the J gene end by 7 bases; junction bases not matched to a gene: 7. CDR1 is LGHNA, CDR2 YSLEER, per germline. This CDR3 spans 16 amino acids. CDR3 residues: CASSQTKTGGGEKLFF. The CDR3 DNA follows: TGCGCCAGCAGCCAAACAAAGACAGGGGGCGGTGAAAAACTGTTTTTT.

This clonotype was seen a handful of times. DNA for the CDR3: TGTGCCAGCAGCGTACGTACTAGCGGGTTCCAAGAGACCCAGTACTTC. This translates into CASSVRTSGFQETQYF. This sequence joins TRBV9 and TRBJ2-5; 9 nucleotides line up with TRBD2. The germline CDR1 and CDR2 sequences are SGDLS and YYNGEE. The CDR3 length is 16 residues. The junction had 5 bases not matched to a gene; V was cut back by 1 base and J by 1 base.

The chain joins TRBV7-2 to TRBJ2-3, with D hard to call. Germline V lookup: CDR1 SGHTA, CDR2 FQGNSA. The CDR3 spans 16 residues. Trimming left V 0 bases short and J 2 bases short, with 12 bases between. The CDR3 is CASSLAPYPSTDTQYF. The CDR3, as DNA: TGTGCCAGCAGCTTAGCGCCATATCCCTCCACAGATACGCAGTATTTT.

This clonotype was seen at least ten times. This chain connects TRBV27 to TRBJ1-1, with D unclear. Germline V gene lookup returns CDR1 MNHEY and CDR2 SMNVEV (reference sequence). The CDR3 is made up of 13 amino acids. V lost 4 bases to trimming and J lost 1 base, with 7 bases between them. In DNA, the CDR3 is TGTGCCAGCAGTTACAAAGAGAACACTGAAGCTTTCTTT. It encodes CASSYKENTEAFF.

The chain joins TRBV4-1 to TRBJ2-1; 10 bases agree with TRBD2. CDR1 and CDR2 from the germline V gene are MGHRA and YSYEKL. Germline trimming cut 4 bases from V and 6 bases from J; bases unmatched to any gene: 6. The CDR3 sequence is 15 residues long. The CDR3 reads CASSLGKRGGNEQFF. As DNA, the CDR3 is TGCGCCAGCAGCCTAGGCAAGCGGGGGGGCAATGAGCAGTTCTTC.

For this clonotype: At one end the junction does not follow the germline gene, possibly because of a read error. This chain joins TRBV6-5 and TRBJ1-6; TRBD1 is a possible D gene (5 bases). This CDR3 spans 17 amino acids. The V gene's germline CDR1 is MNHEY and CDR2 SVGAGI. CDR3 DNA: TGTGCCAGCAGTTACTCGACGAGGGGATCCTCTAATTCACCCCTCCACTTT. It yields the protein CASSYSTRGSSNSPLHF.

A few counts support this clonotype. This chain links TRBV2 with TRBJ1-1, with 7 bases fitting TRBD1. V was pared by 11 bases and J by 2 bases, with 8 bases of the junction left unmatched. This CDR3 comprises 13 residues. Germline loops: CDR1 SNHLY, CDR2 FYNNEI. This CDR3 is CASTGTYNTEAFF. CDR3 coding DNA: TGTGCCTCGACAGGGACATACAACACTGAAGCTTTCTTT.

This clonotype has a count of ten or more. The V and J genes are TRBV29-1 and TRBJ1-2; possible D gene TRBD1, 5 bases. CDR1 and CDR2 (germline): SQVTM, ANQGSEA. Trimming cost V 2 bases and J 8 bases, with 15 bases left between them. The CDR3 covers 13 residues. The CDR3, as DNA: TGCAGCGTTGAACGACAGCCGGGGGAAGGCTACACCTTC. Translated: CSVERQPGEGYTF.

This clonotype has ten or more counts. The V call is TRBV11-2, the J call TRBJ2-7, with 10 bases identical to TRBD2. V was pared by 1 base and J by 1 base, with 7 bases of the junction left unmatched. This CDR3 spans 17 amino acids. Germline loops: CDR1 SGHAT, CDR2 FQNNGV. Written as DNA, the CDR3 is TGTGCCAGCAGCTTAGGAGCACTAGCGGGGACATCCTACGAGCAGTACTTC. Translation gives CASSLGALAGTSYEQYF.

This clonotype occurred many times. The chain is built from TRBV3-1 and TRBJ2-3; tentatively, D is TRBD2 (5 bases). Germline V gives CDR1 LGHDT, CDR2 YNNKEL (reference sequence). V was cut by 4 bases and J by 4 bases, with 15 bases left in between. CDR3 length: 15 amino acids. DNA of the CDR3: TGTGCCAGCAGCCCCAGGCAGCTAGCAGCAGATACGCAGTATTTT. Translating gives CASSPRQLAADTQYF.

This clonotype has a handful of counts. One end of the junction does not line up with germline, which may come from a read error. The chain has TRBV10-2 and TRBJ2-3; D possibly uses TRBD1 or TRBD2 (5 bases each). The CDR3 loop spans 12 amino acids. The germline CDR1 and CDR2 sequences are WSHSY and SAAADI. CDR3 region: CASSEVPGHVAF. Written as DNA, the CDR3 is TGCGCCAGCAGTGAGGTCCCGGGGCATGTTGCTTTT.

There are a few counts of this clonotype. The chain combines TRBV12-3 or TRBV12-4 with TRBJ1-1; perhaps TRBD1 as D (5 bases). The V and J ends lost 5 bases and 5 bases respectively, with 12 bases between them. This CDR3 spans 13 amino acids. The CDR3 region has the DNA TGTGCCAGCAGTACCCCGGGGGGGACTGAAGCTTTCTTT. Translating it yields CASSTPGGTEAFF.

This clonotype has at least ten counts. This chain links TRBV7-3 with TRBJ1-6, with TRBD1 matching over 7 bases. CDR3 size: 14 residues. Germline lookup yields CDR1 SGHTA and CDR2 FQGTGA. V was clipped by 1 base and J by 6 bases; unmatched bases: 0. The CDR3: CASSLNRGNSPLHF. The CDR3 DNA follows: TGTGCCAGCAGCTTAAACAGGGGTAATTCACCCCTCCACTTT. Combining the CDR3 with reference TRBV7-3 and TRBJ1-6 gives the whole variable domain GAGVSQTPSNKVTEKGKYVELRCDPISGHTALYWYRQSLGQGPEFLIYFQGTGAADDSGLPNDRFFAVRPEGSVSTLKIQRTERGDSAVYLCASSLNRGNSPLHFGNGTRLTVT.

This clonotype was counted between two and nine times. The chain combines TRBV2 with TRBJ1-4; possible D gene TRBD1, 5 bases. Germline assignment: CDR1 SNHLY and CDR2 FYNNEI. V was shortened by 7 bases and J by 7 bases, with 16 bases between the two germline ends. The CDR3 has 14 residues. The CDR3 region has the DNA TGTGCCAGCATTTCAGGGCGCGGTCGTGAAAAACTGTTTTTT. Translated: CASISGRGREKLFF.

Regarding this clonotype: Just one base apart from a much larger clone, this may be a read error. V is TRBV5-5 and J is TRBJ1-4; D is unclear. Germline assignment: CDR1 SGHKS and CDR2 YYEKEE (reference sequence). The CDR3 contains 11 residues. The DNA of the CDR3 is TGTGCCAGCAGCTTGGATGAAAAACTGTTATTT. Protein: CASSLDEKLLF.

This clonotype was observed a few times. The chain has TRBV7-2 and TRBJ2-5, with TRBD1 as a possible D gene (6 bases). Germline V lookup: CDR1 SGHTA, CDR2 FQGNSA. V was cut by 2 bases and J by 3 bases, with 10 bases left in between. The CDR3 runs to 14 residues. Here the CDR3 DNA reads TGTGCCAGCAGCTTAAGTCAGGGGAAAGAGACCCAGTACTTC. This gives the protein CASSLSQGKETQYF.

This clonotype showed up many times. The genes are TRBV4-3 and TRBJ1-2, with 7 bases lining up with TRBD1. This CDR3 region has 15 residues. V trimming: 2 bases; J trimming: 5 bases; junction bases outside the gene matches: 8. The germline CDR1 and CDR2 sequences are LGHNA and YSLEER. The CDR3 DNA reads TGCGCCAGCAGCCAATCCCGGGACAGAATATATGGCTACACCTTC. This sequence encodes CASSQSRDRIYGYTF.

This clonotype was counted only a few times. This sequence joins TRBV7-2 and TRBJ1-5; no firm D call. The V and J ends lost 1 base and 2 bases respectively, with 6 bases between them. The CDR3 sequence is 14 residues long. CDR1 and CDR2 (germline): SGHTA, FQGNSA. The CDR3 nucleotides are TGTGCCAGCAGCTTAGTCGGGCGCAATCAGCCCCAGCATTTT. This translates into CASSLVGRNQPQHF.

J is TRBJ1-1 and V is TRBV20-1; D is unclear. Trimming stripped 0 bases from V and 6 bases from J, with 8 bases between. Germline V CDR1 and CDR2: DFQATT, SNEGSKA (reference sequence). CDR3 length: 12 residues. Here the CDR3 DNA reads TGCAGTGCTAGAGAGGTAGAGTCTGAAGCTTTCTTT. This codes for CSAREVESEAFF.

The chain is built from TRBV7-2 and TRBJ2-4, with a tentative D call TRBD2 (6 bases). Germline V gene data show CDR1 as SGHTA and CDR2 as FQGNSA. V lost 1 base and J lost 6, with 13 bases in between. The CDR3 totals 15 residues. The CDR3 DNA is TGTGCCAGCAGCTTAGATGCGGGATCAACAAACATTCAGTACTTC. Amino acids: CASSLDAGSTNIQYF.

Of note for this clonotype: Since a much larger clone is just one base distant, this may be a read error. The chain has TRBV7-9 and TRBJ2-3; tentative D call: TRBD2 (5 bases). Trimming shortened V by 5 bases and J by 0 bases, and 15 bases separated the two germline ends. The CDR3 covers 16 residues. In germline, CDR1 is SEHNR, CDR2 FQNEAQ (reference sequence). The CDR3 spells CASSRIQAASTDTQYF. The CDR3 DNA reads TGTGCCAGCAGCCGAATTCAAGCGGCTAGCACAGATACGCAGTATTTT.